The clone carrying this T cell receptor beta chain was counted only a few times. The sample originates from a study of beta chain features in type 1 diabetes. This CDR3 contains 14 residues. Trimming removed 0 bases from V and 4 bases from J, with 8 bases in between. The V gene's germline CDR1 is SGHNT and CDR2 YYREEE (reference sequence). Since all of the isolated RNA was reverse transcribed, expressed TCRB transcripts were what got sequenced. Profiling relied on immunoSEQ multiplex PCR, and the TCRdb table lists in-frame clones only, not all of them. The sample shows 860,000 or so clones, about 17% of them seen only once.

The sequence came from a woman aged 18-29 years in good health. The sample taken for sequencing was naive CD4+ T cells from blood. V and J are TRBV5-4 and TRBJ1-3; D remains unclear. The CDR3 coding sequence is TGTGCCAGCAGCTTGGATGGAGGGGGAAACACCATATATTTT. Its protein is CASSLDGGGNTIYF. The entire variable domain, with the rest obtained from reference TRBV5-4 and TRBJ1-3, is as follows: ETGVTQSPTHLIKTRGQQVTLRCSSQSGHNTVSWYQQALGQGPQFIFQYYREEENGRGNFPPRFSGLQFPNYSSELNVNALELDDSALYLCASSLDGGGNTIYFGEGSWLTVV.